The sequence of this TCR beta chain was determined in a study of cytomegalovirus exposure and HLA in healthy donors. CDR3 length equals 15 residues. Trimming shortened V by 3 bases and J by 6 bases, and 17 bases separated the two germline ends. Germline V gene data show CDR1 as SGHAT and CDR2 as FQNNGV. Primers: 60 Vbeta forward and 13 Jbeta reverse. Clones were read by immunoSEQ multiplex PCR, and TCRdb kept only the in-frame ones, dropping some. The ten most abundant clones cover 2% to 3% of a sample with 120,000 to 150,000 clones. Specimen: PBMCs. The chain combines TRBV11-2 with TRBJ2-5, with D perhaps TRBD1 (6 bases). The clonotype was recovered from a middle-aged man in good health and CMV-seronegative. The CDR3 loop is CASSFEGVVFQTQYF. CDR3 in DNA: TGTGCCAGCAGCTTCGAGGGGGTTGTGTTTCAGACCCAGTACTTC.